The 27 T cell receptor beta chains reported below all come from one sample, sequenced in a study of blood T cell repertoires in COVID-19. Sequenced by immunoSEQ multiplex PCR; TCRdb stores in-frame clones only, minus some. Here the sample spans tens of thousands of clones, 70% to 85% being singletons. The source material was peripheral blood. The receptors come from a middle-aged man with acute or convalescent COVID-19.

The chain links TRBV7-9 to TRBJ2-7, with 8 bases aligning to TRBD1. V lost 6 bases to trimming and J lost 0 bases; unmatched junction nucleotides: 13. Germline lookup yields CDR1 SEHNR and CDR2 FQNEAQ (reference sequence). The CDR3 length is 17 residues. CDR3 amino acids: CASRPSGGQRSSYEQYF. For the CDR3, the DNA is TGTGCCAGCAGGCCTTCAGGGGGCCAAAGGAGCTCCTACGAGCAGTACTTC.

This sequence joins TRBV6-5 and TRBJ2-7; tentative D call: TRBD2 (6 bases). This CDR3 is 11 amino acids long. CDR1 MNHEY and CDR2 SVGAGI come from the germline V gene. Between the trimmed V and J ends, which lost 8 bases and 2 bases, there was a span of 7 bases. The chain's CDR3 is CASERAYEQYF. The CDR3 DNA is TGTGCCAGCGAGCGGGCCTACGAGCAGTACTTC.

This clone was picked up one time. V and J are TRBV29-1 and TRBJ2-7; 8 positions match TRBD1. J was trimmed by 6 bases and V by 1 base; bases with no gene match: 11. The CDR3 totals 15 residues. Germline CDR1 reads SQVTM; CDR2 reads ANQGSEA. Here the CDR3 DNA reads TGCAGCGTTGAAGGCTCCGGGACAGGAGGCGTCGAGCAGTACTTC. Its protein is CSVEGSGTGGVEQYF.

The rearrangement links TRBV6-5 to TRBJ2-7, with D perhaps TRBD2 (7 bases). The CDR3 contains 15 residues. The germline gives CDR1 MNHEY, CDR2 SVGAGI. The V end was cut by 8 bases, the J end by 2 bases, with 19 bases between. The CDR3 sequence: CASRIFMRGPYEQYF. DNA for the CDR3: TGTGCCAGCCGGATCTTCATGCGGGGGCCCTACGAGCAGTACTTC.

The chain carries TRBV11-2 and TRBJ2-7; the match to TRBD2 covers 7 bases. The V and J ends lost 3 bases and 3 bases, in that order; junction bases with no gene match: 8. Germline CDR1 and CDR2: SGHAT and FQNNGV. CDR3 length: 15 amino acids. The CDR3 sequence: CASSFGAGVVYEQYF. CDR3 sequence (DNA): TGTGCCAGCAGCTTCGGGGCGGGAGTGGTCTACGAGCAGTACTTC.

The chain combines TRBV6-1 with TRBJ2-1, with D uncertain. The length of the CDR3 is 14 residues. Germline lookup yields CDR1 MNHNS and CDR2 SASEGT. Trimming cost V 3 bases and J 3 bases, with 9 bases left between them. The CDR3 protein is CASSEGSIYNEQFF. The CDR3 nucleotides read TGTGCCAGCAGTGAGGGCAGTATCTACAATGAGCAGTTCTTC.

A single count supports this clone. The chain uses TRBV19 and TRBJ1-6, with a tentative D call TRBD1 (5 bases). The CDR3 loop spans 17 amino acids. From germline, CDR1 is LNHDA and CDR2 SQIVND (reference sequence). With 5 bases removed from V and 2 bases from J, the gap between germline ends came to 16 bases. The CDR3 loop reads CASSPYTGATYNSPLHF. Written as DNA, the CDR3 is TGTGCCAGTAGTCCCTACACAGGAGCCACCTATAATTCACCCCTCCACTTT.

This clone was detected a few times. This sequence joins TRBV19 and TRBJ2-7, with 8 bases matching TRBD1. The CDR3 has 15 residues. Germline V lookup: CDR1 LNHDA, CDR2 SQIVND (reference sequence). V shed 6 bases and J 2 bases; nucleotides not matched to a gene: 9. Here the CDR3 reads CASSYTGTGAYEQYF. The CDR3 DNA sequence: TGTGCCAGTAGCTACACCGGGACAGGCGCCTACGAGCAGTACTTC.

The chain uses TRBV18 and TRBJ2-7; 8 nucleotides line up with TRBD1. J lost 1 base, V lost 6 bases, and 5 bases had no gene match. The germline V gene encodes CDR1 KGHSH and CDR2 LQKENI. This CDR3 has 14 amino acids. The CDR3 reads CASSRQGNSYEQYF. DNA of the CDR3: TGTGCCAGCTCTCGACAGGGGAATTCCTACGAGCAGTACTTC. Combining the CDR3 with reference TRBV18 and TRBJ2-7 gives the whole variable domain NAGVMQNPRHLVRRRGQEARLRCSPMKGHSHVYWYRQLPEEGLKFMVYLQKENIIDESGMPKERFSAEFPKEGPSILRIQQVVRGDSAAYFCASSRQGNSYEQYFGPGTRLTVT.

This chain uses TRBV9 with TRBJ2-5; 10 bases agree with TRBD2. The V gene's germline CDR1 is SGDLS and CDR2 YYNGEE. The trim removed 0 bases at V and 2 bases at J, leaving 4 bases unmatched. CDR3 length: 16 residues. The CDR3 protein is CASSVVGSGRQETQYF. As DNA, the CDR3 is TGTGCCAGCAGCGTAGTGGGTAGCGGGAGGCAAGAGACCCAGTACTTC.

The CDR3 DNA reads TGTGCCAGCAGCTACTGGACAGGGGGTGGTTATGGCTACACCTTC. Residues: CASSYWTGGGYGYTF. The chain has TRBV13 and TRBJ1-2, with 10 bases identical to TRBD1. This CDR3 spans 15 amino acids. CDR1 is PRHDT and CDR2 is FYEKMQ in the germline V gene (reference sequence). The J segment lost 5 bases and the V segment lost 4 bases, leaving 7 bases of the junction unmatched.

V is TRBV7-2 and J is TRBJ2-1; 7 bases map to TRBD1. The CDR3 has 16 residues. The V segment lost 3 bases and the J segment 3 bases; nucleotides outside the gene matches: 8. Germline V CDR1 and CDR2: SGHTA, FQGNSA. The CDR3 bases are TGTGCCAGCAGCTTGTCCCCTGACAGGGTCTACAATGAGCAGTTCTTC. Amino acid sequence: CASSLSPDRVYNEQFF. Using reference TRBV7-2 and TRBJ2-1 for the parts outside the CDR3, the full variable domain is GAGVSQSPSNKVTEKGKDVELRCDPISGHTALYWYRQSLGQGLEFLIYFQGNSAPDKSGLPSDRFSAERTGGSVSTLTIQRTQQEDSAVYLCASSLSPDRVYNEQFFGPGTRLTVL.

Remarks on this clone: The same CDR3 can be traced to other DNA sequences in this sample. V gene TRBV4-1 combines with J gene TRBJ1-2, with TRBD1 as a possible D gene (5 bases). Trimming left V 5 bases short and J 1 base short, with 8 bases between. Germline V CDR1 and CDR2: MGHRA, YSYEKL. This CDR3 region has 13 residues. The CDR3 here is CASSFQGNYGYTF. DNA for the CDR3: TGCGCCAGCAGCTTCCAGGGTAACTATGGCTACACCTTC.

J is TRBJ2-3 and V is TRBV5-1; possibly TRBD2 for D (5 bases). Trimming pared 4 bases from V and 9 bases from J, leaving 18 bases between. CDR1 and CDR2 (germline): SGHRS, YFSETQ. The CDR3 has 14 residues. The CDR3 loop is CASSPAQPPGTQYF. CDR3 coding DNA: TGCGCCAGCAGCCCGGCACAACCGCCGGGGACGCAGTATTTT.

The genes are TRBV5-4 and TRBJ2-3, with 8 positions matching TRBD2. Germline V CDR1 and CDR2: SGHNT, YYREEE (reference sequence). With 7 bases clipped from V and 0 bases from J, the junction kept 10 bases outside the gene matches. This CDR3 region has 16 residues. DNA of the CDR3: TGTGCCAGCCTCGACGGGAGGGCCGCGAGCACAGATACGCAGTATTTT. Translation gives CASLDGRAASTDTQYF.

The genes are TRBV6-4 and TRBJ1-5; 8 nucleotides agree with TRBD1. Unmatched junction bases numbered 5, after V lost 8 bases and J lost 2 bases. Germline V gene lookup returns CDR1 MRHNA and CDR2 SNTAGT. This CDR3 has 14 residues. The CDR3 here is CASGRQGCNQPQHF. The CDR3 DNA reads TGTGCCAGCGGACGACAGGGGTGCAATCAGCCCCAGCATTTT.

With respect to this clone: Germline is not matched at one junction end, which may reflect a read error. The chain recombines TRBV7-7 with TRBJ2-3; 11 bases agree with TRBD1. Looked up from germline, CDR1 is SSHAT and CDR2 is FNYEAQ (reference sequence). The CDR3 extends over 15 amino acids. As DNA, the CDR3 is TGTGCTAGCAGCTTAGGACAGGGGGCACGAGATACGCAGTATTTT. This encodes CASSLGQGARDTQYF.

This clone was detected only once. The chain employs TRBV28 and TRBJ2-5, with 7 nucleotides matching TRBD2. J lost 1 base, V lost 5 bases, and 4 bases had no gene match. The CDR3 extends over 14 amino acids. CDR1 is MDHEN and CDR2 is SYDVKM in the germline V gene. CDR3 in DNA: TGTGCCAGCAGTCCCCGCGGGGGCCAAGAGACCCAGTACTTC. It codes for CASSPRGGQETQYF.

J is TRBJ2-5 and V is TRBV15; TRBD2 might be the D (6 bases). V lost 0 bases, J lost 2 bases, and 10 bases lay in between. The CDR3 loop spans 15 amino acids. Looked up from germline, CDR1 is LNHNV and CDR2 is YYDKDF (reference sequence). The CDR3 nucleotides are TGTGCCACCAGCAGAGATGGAGGGCTACAAGAGACCCAGTACTTC. Its translation is CATSRDGGLQETQYF.

This rearrangement joins TRBV18 to TRBJ2-7, with 8 bases identical to TRBD1. After removal of 4 bases from V and 3 bases from J, the junction contained 5 bases not matched to a gene. The CDR3 runs to 14 residues. Germline V lookup: CDR1 KGHSH, CDR2 LQKENI. For the CDR3, the DNA is TGTGCCAGCTCACTCGACAGGGGAGTCTACGAGCAGTACTTC. Amino acids: CASSLDRGVYEQYF. Full variable domain (rest looked up from reference TRBV18 and TRBJ2-7): NAGVMQNPRHLVRRRGQEARLRCSPMKGHSHVYWYRQLPEEGLKFMVYLQKENIIDESGMPKERFSAEFPKEGPSILRIQQVVRGDSAAYFCASSLDRGVYEQYFGPGTRLTVT.

This chain uses TRBV28 with TRBJ1-1; TRBD1 agrees at 8 bases. The CDR3 is 15 amino acids. Germline V CDR1 and CDR2: MDHEN, SYDVKM. The J segment lost 0 bases and the V segment lost 8 bases, leaving 8 bases of the junction unmatched. Here the CDR3 reads CASGTGTGLNTEAFF. CDR3 in DNA: TGTGCCAGCGGAACCGGGACAGGTTTGAACACTGAAGCTTTCTTT.

V and J are TRBV19 and TRBJ2-5; D is uncertain. This CDR3 contains 13 residues. From germline, CDR1 is LNHDA and CDR2 SQIVND (reference sequence). The V gene lost 5 bases and the J gene lost 5 bases, with 12 bases spanning the gap. CDR3 loop: CASSATRWETQYF. DNA of the CDR3: TGTGCCAGTAGTGCGACTCGATGGGAGACCCAGTACTTC. Together with reference TRBV19 and TRBJ2-5, the CDR3 gives the full variable domain: DGGITQSPKYLFRKEGQNVTLSCEQNLNHDAMYWYRQDPGQGLRLIYYSQIVNDFQKGDIAEGYSVSREKKESFPLTVTSAQKNPTAFYLCASSATRWETQYFGPGTRLLVL.

Sample share makes this clone medium-sized. The chain links TRBV12-3 or TRBV12-4 to TRBJ2-7; no firm D call. V dropped 3 bases and J dropped 0 bases, with 6 bases sitting between them. The CDR3 spans 13 residues. CDR3 DNA: TGTGCCAGCAGTTTGGTGGCCTCCTACGAGCAGTACTTC. Its translation is CASSLVASYEQYF.

The V gene is TRBV19, the J gene TRBJ2-5; 7 nucleotides line up with TRBD1. Trimming removed 6 bases from V and 2 bases from J; junction bases left unmatched: 15. CDR3 size: 17 residues. The germline gives CDR1 LNHDA, CDR2 SQIVND (reference sequence). CDR3 sequence reads: CASRKDTWDSTQETQYF. CDR3 DNA: TGTGCCAGTAGAAAAGATACCTGGGACAGCACACAAGAGACCCAGTACTTC.

The chain couples TRBV19 to TRBJ2-7, with TRBD1 as a possible D gene (6 bases). The germline V gene encodes CDR1 LNHDA and CDR2 SQIVND (reference sequence). There are 14 residues in the CDR3. Trimming removed 3 bases from V and 4 bases from J, with 13 bases in between. Written as DNA, the CDR3 is TGTGCCAGTAGTATCTCGACAGGTGGGTACGAGCAGTACTTC. Translation gives CASSISTGGYEQYF. The variable domain in full, completed from reference TRBV19 and TRBJ2-7, reads DGGITQSPKYLFRKEGQNVTLSCEQNLNHDAMYWYRQDPGQGLRLIYYSQIVNDFQKGDIAEGYSVSREKKESFPLTVTSAQKNPTAFYLCASSISTGGYEQYFGPGTRLTVT.

The V gene is TRBV12-5, the J gene TRBJ1-6; possibly TRBD1 for D (5 bases). Germline loops: CDR1 LGHNT, CDR2 FRNRAP. The V and J ends lost 4 bases and 8 bases respectively, with 9 bases between them. The CDR3 covers 13 residues. The chain's CDR3 is CASGYNRYSPLHF. CDR3 DNA sequence: TGTGCTAGTGGTTATAACAGGTATTCACCCCTCCACTTT.

The V and J genes are TRBV6-4 and TRBJ1-6; 11 bases map to TRBD1. The CDR3 is 18 residues long. Trimming cost V 5 bases and J 6 bases; bases outside gene matches: 12. Germline V lookup: CDR1 MRHNA, CDR2 SNTAGT. CDR3 nucleotides: TGTGCCAGCAGTTCTCATTACGCCGGGACAGGGGGTAATTCACCCCTCCACTTT. This codes for CASSSHYAGTGGNSPLHF.